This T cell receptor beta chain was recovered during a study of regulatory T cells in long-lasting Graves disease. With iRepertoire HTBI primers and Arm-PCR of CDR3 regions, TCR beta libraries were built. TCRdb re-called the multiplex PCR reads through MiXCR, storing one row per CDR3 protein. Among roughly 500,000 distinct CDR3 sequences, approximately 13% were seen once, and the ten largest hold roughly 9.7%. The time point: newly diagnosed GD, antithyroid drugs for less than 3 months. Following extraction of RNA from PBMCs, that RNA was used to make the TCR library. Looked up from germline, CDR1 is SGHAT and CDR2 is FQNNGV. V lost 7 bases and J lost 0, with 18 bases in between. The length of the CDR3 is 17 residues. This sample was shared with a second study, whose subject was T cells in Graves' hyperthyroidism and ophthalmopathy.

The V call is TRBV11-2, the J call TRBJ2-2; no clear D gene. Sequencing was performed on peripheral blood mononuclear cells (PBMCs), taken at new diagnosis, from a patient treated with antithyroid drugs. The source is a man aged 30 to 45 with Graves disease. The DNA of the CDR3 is TGTGCCAGCACCGAACTTCCCCCGCTGGCGAACACCGGGGAGCTGTTTTTT. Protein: CASTELPPLANTGELFF.